The 4 T cell receptor beta chains given below trace back to one sample, sequenced in a study of T cells in Graves' hyperthyroidism and ophthalmopathy. RNA transcripts were the template for amplifying TCR beta CDR3 regions. When the TCR CDR3 underwent first-round RT-PCR, the HTBI primer set was used. TCRdb reprocessed the multiplex PCR reads with MiXCR, giving one entry per CDR3 protein. The profile covers a few hundred thousand distinct CDR3 sequences, with roughly 46% appearing a single time and 8% to 8.5% taken by the ten largest. Sequenced: peripheral blood or thyroid tissue (not recorded which). The source of these receptors is a young woman with Graves' hyperthyroidism.

With respect to this clonotype: The junction does not match germline at one end; this may be a read error. This chain connects TRBV7-3 to TRBJ2-5; TRBD2 matches 12 bases. Germline loops: CDR1 SGHTA, CDR2 FQGTGA. The CDR3 covers 14 residues. The CDR3 spells CASSLTSGGKTQYF. The CDR3, as DNA: TGTGCCAGCAGCCTAACTAGCGGGGGGAAGACCCAGTACTTC.

Notes on this clonotype: A single base separates this from a much larger clone, so it may be a read error. V usage is TRBV5-1 and J usage is TRBJ1-2; the D is unclear. V was cut by 2 bases and J by 4 bases, with 9 bases left in between. There are 13 residues in the CDR3. Germline-derived CDR1 and CDR2 are SGHRS and YFSETQ. The CDR3 reads CASSLDNTYGYTF. CDR3 bases: TGCGCCAGCAGCTTAGACAACACCTATGGCTACACCTTC.

This clonotype was seen a handful of times. This chain connects TRBV7-9 to TRBJ1-2, with D unresolved. Germline V lookup: CDR1 SEHNR, CDR2 FQNEAQ (reference sequence). Trimming removed 6 bases at V and 4 bases at J, with 9 bases between. The CDR3 is 12 amino acids. Here the CDR3 reads CASRMTGYGYTF. Here the CDR3 DNA reads TGTGCCAGCAGGATGACGGGCTATGGCTACACCTTC.

This clonotype was detected only a few times. The chain joins TRBV6-5 to TRBJ1-3; D is uncertain. Germline CDR1 is MNHEY and CDR2 is SVGAGI. This CDR3 region has 13 residues. Trimming left V 4 bases short and J 6 bases short, with 10 bases between. This CDR3 reads CASSFVHLNTIYF. CDR3 nucleotides: TGTGCCAGCAGTTTCGTACATCTAAACACCATATATTTT.